These T cell receptor beta chains were read from a single sample in a study of T cells in localized non-small cell lung cancer. Profiled with immunoSEQ multiplex PCR; TCRdb holds only in-frame clones, not every one. The sample includes roughly 1,900 clones, about 20% of them seen just once. Sequencing used normal lung tissue next to the tumor, obtained before any cancer treatment. The receptors derive from a woman aged 40 to 75 with stage I lung adenocarcinoma. Each CDR3 is given with its conserved first and last residue. A D gene is named only where the DNA matches it firmly. Some rows mark clone size as missing; the rest say once, few, many or name a class of expanded clone.

J: TRBJ2-7
D: TRBD2
V: TRBV11-3
size: large
CDR3: CASSLDLAGNEQYF
DNA: TGTGCCAGCAGCTTAGATCTAGCGGGGAACGAGCAGTACTTC

J: TRBJ2-7
D: NA
V: TRBV10-3
size: few
CDR3: CAISEDLSSYEQYF
DNA: TGTGCCATCAGTGAGGACCTTAGCTCCTACGAGCAGTACTTC

J: TRBJ1-4
D: NA
V: TRBV1
size: few
CDR3: CASSQARGQGHEKLFF
DNA: TGCGCCAGCAGCCAAGCTAGGGGCCAGGGACATGAAAAACTGTTTTTT

J: TRBJ1-2
D: NA
V: TRBV9
size: few
CDR3: CASSASGFFDGYTF
DNA: TGTGCCAGCAGCGCGTCCGGGTTTTTTGATGGCTACACCTTC

J: TRBJ2-5
D: TRBD1
V: TRBV11-3
size: few
CDR3: CASRFGQGMETQYF
DNA: TGTGCCAGCAGGTTCGGACAGGGGATGGAGACCCAGTACTTC

J: TRBJ2-5
D: TRBD2
V: TRBV11-3
size: NA
CDR3: CASSPGGGKQETQYF
DNA: TGTGCCAGCAGCCCCGGGGGGGGAAAACAAGAGACCCAGTACTTC

J: TRBJ2-7
D: TRBD1
V: TRBV11-3
size: few
CDR3: CASSLEAGQGYEQYF
DNA: TGTGCCAGCAGCTTGGAAGCGGGACAGGGCTACGAGCAGTACTTC

J: TRBJ1-3
D: NA
V: TRBV19
size: few
CDR3: CASRPLRRSGNTIYF
DNA: TGTGCCAGTAGACCGTTGAGGCGCTCTGGAAACACCATATATTTT

J: TRBJ1-1
D: TRBD1
V: TRBV11-3
size: medium-sized
CDR3: CASSPARGGNTEAFF
DNA: TGTGCCAGCAGCCCGGCACGAGGGGGCAACACTGAAGCTTTCTTT

J: TRBJ2-5
D: NA
V: TRBV9
size: NA
CDR3: CASSEEGGGETQYF
DNA: TGTGCCAGCAGTGAAGAGGGGGGCGGTGAGACCCAGTACTTC

J: TRBJ2-7
D: NA
V: TRBV5-1
size: few
CDR3: CASSPTEGRGAWYF
DNA: TGCGCCAGCAGTCCTACAGAGGGACGGGGCGCCTGGTACTTC

J: TRBJ2-3
D: TRBD2
V: TRBV11-3
size: few
CDR3: CASSPSGNTDTQYF
DNA: TGTGCCAGCAGCCCAAGCGGGAACACAGATACGCAGTATTTT

J: TRBJ1-5
D: TRBD1
V: TRBV19
size: NA
CDR3: CASRGQGSNQPQHF
DNA: TGTGCCAGTAGGGGACAGGGGAGCAATCAGCCCCAGCATTTT

J: TRBJ2-3
D: NA
V: TRBV19
size: large
CDR3: CASSKGLGRDTQYF
DNA: TGTGCCAGTAGTAAGGGACTCGGAAGAGATACGCAGTATTTT

J: TRBJ1-1
D: NA
V: TRBV6-8
size: NA
CDR3: CASSPTGKVTEAFF
DNA: TGTGCCAGCAGTCCCACGGGAAAGGTTACTGAAGCTTTCTTT

J: TRBJ1-6
D: TRBD1
V: TRBV30
size: NA
CDR3: CAWSAGQDNSPLHF
DNA: TGTGCCTGGAGCGCGGGACAGGATAATTCACCCCTCCACTTT

J: TRBJ2-3
D: TRBD2
V: TRBV9
size: NA
CDR3: CASSVEAGGSTDTQYF
DNA: TGTGCCAGCAGCGTAGAAGCGGGGGGTAGCACAGATACGCAGTATTTT

J: TRBJ1-1
D: NA
V: TRBV11-3
size: few
CDR3: CASRKVRGRDTEAFF
DNA: TGTGCCAGCAGGAAAGTCCGGGGGCGGGACACTGAAGCTTTCTTT

J: TRBJ2-6
D: NA
V: TRBV6-8
size: few
CDR3: CAIKNPGANVLTF
DNA: TGTGCCATCAAAAACCCTGGGGCCAACGTCCTGACTTTC

J: TRBJ1-1
D: NA
V: TRBV9
size: large
CDR3: CASSASGPMNTEAFF
DNA: TGTGCCAGCAGCGCATCCGGCCCCATGAACACTGAAGCTTTCTTT

J: TRBJ2-1
D: NA
V: TRBV11-3
size: medium-sized
CDR3: CASSPVNRVRNEQFF
DNA: TGTGCCAGCAGCCCCGTGAACAGGGTCAGAAATGAGCAGTTCTTC

J: TRBJ1-2
D: NA
V: TRBV9
size: medium-sized
CDR3: CASKESNYGYTF
DNA: TGTGCCAGCAAAGAGTCGAACTATGGCTACACCTTC

J: TRBJ1-1
D: NA
V: TRBV30
size: NA
CDR3: CAWSVQGEAFF
DNA: TGTGCCTGGAGTGTTCAGGGAGAAGCTTTCTTT

J: TRBJ2-5
D: NA
V: TRBV7-2
size: NA
CDR3: CASSIGGQETQYF
DNA: TGTGCCAGCAGCATCGGAGGGCAAGAGACCCAGTACTTC

J: TRBJ2-1
D: NA
V: TRBV9
size: few
CDR3: CASSGPAGSNEQFF
DNA: TGTGCCAGCAGCGGGCCCGCGGGGTCCAATGAGCAGTTCTTC

J: TRBJ2-1
D: NA
V: TRBV11-3
size: NA
CDR3: CASSLIPQGGEQFF
DNA: TGTGCCAGCAGCTTAATCCCCCAGGGGGGTGAGCAGTTCTTC

J: TRBJ1-4
D: NA
V: TRBV10-2
size: NA
CDR3: CASSARVDEKLFF
DNA: TGCGCCAGCAGTGCCAGGGTGGATGAAAAACTGTTTTTT

J: TRBJ1-2
D: TRBD1
V: TRBV5-1
size: NA
CDR3: CASSSPAETGFRGYTF
DNA: TGCGCCAGCAGCTCCCCGGCCGAGACAGGGTTCCGTGGCTACACCTTC

J: TRBJ2-2
D: TRBD2
V: TRBV9
size: NA
CDR3: CASSPWTSGELFF
DNA: TGTGCCAGCAGCCCGTGGACTAGCGGGGAGCTGTTTTTT

J: TRBJ2-5
D: NA
V: TRBV11-3
size: medium-sized
CDR3: CASSPYRDSGETQYF
DNA: TGTGCCAGCAGCCCCTACAGGGATTCAGGGGAGACCCAGTACTTC

J: TRBJ1-6
D: NA
V: TRBV6-8
size: NA
CDR3: CASSQGPSPLHF
DNA: TGTGCCAGCAGTCAAGGGCCTTCACCTCTCCACTTT

J: TRBJ1-1
D: TRBD1
V: TRBV30
size: few
CDR3: CAWSVPDRGLTEAFF
DNA: TGTGCCTGGAGTGTACCTGACAGGGGGCTCACTGAAGCTTTCTTT

J: TRBJ2-7
D: NA
V: TRBV10-3
size: few
CDR3: CAISLGLQGDEQYF
DNA: TGTGCCATCAGTCTAGGGTTACAGGGAGACGAGCAGTACTTC

J: TRBJ1-1
D: NA
V: TRBV25-1
size: NA
CDR3: CASSGTYTEAFF
DNA: TGTGCCAGCAGCGGCACTTACACTGAAGCTTTCTTT

J: TRBJ2-3
D: TRBD2
V: TRBV5-1
size: NA
CDR3: CASSLGTSGVSDTQYF
DNA: TGCGCCAGCAGCTTGGGGACTAGCGGGGTGTCAGATACGCAGTATTTT

J: TRBJ1-2
D: NA
V: TRBV6-8
size: large
CDR3: CASRTSNYGYTF
DNA: TGTGCCAGCAGGACATCTAACTATGGCTACACCTTC

J: TRBJ1-5
D: NA
V: TRBV19
size: NA
CDR3: CASSRVSTSNQPQHF
DNA: TGTGCCAGTAGCAGGGTATCGACTAGCAATCAGCCCCAGCATTTT

J: TRBJ1-1
D: TRBD1
V: TRBV11-3
size: medium-sized
CDR3: CASSLLQGSNTEAFF
DNA: TGTGCCAGCAGCTTGCTACAGGGGAGTAACACTGAAGCTTTCTTT

J: TRBJ1-4
D: NA
V: TRBV11-3
size: few
CDR3: CASSRDPLGNEKLFF
DNA: TGTGCCAGCAGCAGAGACCCTCTGGGCAATGAAAAACTGTTTTTT

J: TRBJ1-1
D: NA
V: TRBV6-8
size: once
CDR3: CASNPGGRGTHPSAFF
DNA: TGTGCCAGCAATCCCGGGGGGCGCGGGACCCACCCTAGCGCTTTCTTT

J: TRBJ2-3
D: TRBD2
V: TRBV23-1
size: NA
CDR3: CASSQEARGSTDTQYF
DNA: TGCGCCAGCAGCCAAGAAGCGCGGGGGAGCACAGATACGCAGTATTTT

J: TRBJ2-3
D: TRBD2
V: TRBV11-3
size: NA
CDR3: CASSLEGLAGGADTQYF
DNA: TGTGCCAGCAGCTTGGAGGGACTAGCGGGGGGTGCGGATACGCAGTATTTT

J: TRBJ1-2
D: NA
V: TRBV30
size: NA
CDR3: CAWSVLGRDGYTF
DNA: TGTGCCTGGAGTGTACTGGGGAGGGATGGCTACACCTTC

J: TRBJ2-3
D: TRBD2
V: TRBV6-8
size: NA
CDR3: CASSEGLAGGEPTDTQYF
DNA: TGTGCCAGCAGCGAGGGACTAGCGGGGGGCGAGCCCACAGATACGCAGTATTTT

J: TRBJ1-2
D: NA
V: TRBV11-3
size: NA
CDR3: CASSTWDLISGYTF
DNA: TGTGCCAGCAGCACCTGGGACCTCATCAGTGGCTACACCTTC

J: TRBJ2-3
D: TRBD2
V: TRBV11-3
size: medium-sized
CDR3: CASSPWTSGTDTQYF
DNA: TGTGCCAGCAGCCCGTGGACTAGCGGCACAGATACGCAGTATTTT

J: TRBJ1-1
D: TRBD1
V: TRBV6-1
size: large
CDR3: CASSEAIPGQTEAFF
DNA: TGTGCCAGCAGTGAAGCGATACCGGGACAGACTGAAGCTTTCTTT

J: TRBJ2-3
D: TRBD2
V: TRBV6-8
size: few
CDR3: CAISGTSGGDDTQYF
DNA: TGTGCCATCAGTGGGACTAGCGGGGGGGATGATACGCAGTATTTT

J: TRBJ1-1
D: NA
V: TRBV6-8
size: NA
CDR3: CASSYSEGNTEAFF
DNA: TGTGCCAGCAGTTACTCCGAGGGGAACACTGAAGCTTTCTTT

J: TRBJ1-2
D: TRBD1
V: TRBV18
size: NA
CDR3: CASSHADRGRGYTF
DNA: TGTGCCAGCTCACACGCGGACAGGGGCCGTGGCTACACCTTC